Presented here are 20 T cell receptor beta chains from one specimen sequenced in a study of OX40 agonist ivuxolimab in advanced cancers. Method: immunoSEQ multiplex PCR; TCRdb's copy keeps in-frame clones and lacks some. Of around 43,000 clones listed, less than 90% were seen once; the top ten hold 9% to 13%. Here the sequenced sample was CD4+ or CD8+ T cells sorted from blood, taken in a trial of the OX40 agonist ivuxolimab. These receptors all come from an adult with an advanced solid tumor such as melanoma, head and neck, liver or kidney cancer.

The rearrangement uses TRBV7-9 and TRBJ2-3, with D possibly matching TRBD1 (6 bases). Deletions cut 1 base from V and 4 bases from J, with 18 bases between. CDR3 size: 17 residues. Germline-derived CDR1 and CDR2 are SEHNR and FQNEAQ (reference sequence). The chain's CDR3 is CASSLGTAYPLSDTQYF. CDR3 bases: TGTGCCAGCAGCTTAGGGACAGCTTACCCACTTTCAGATACGCAGTATTTT.

CDR3 amino acids: CASRDGRTYNEQFF. CDR3 bases: TGTGCCAGTAGGGACGGGAGAACCTACAATGAGCAGTTCTTC. The V gene is TRBV19, the J gene TRBJ2-1, with D maybe TRBD2 (6 bases). V was cut by 6 bases and J by 2 bases, with 11 bases left in between. Germline CDR1 is LNHDA and CDR2 is SQIVND (reference sequence). There are 14 residues in the CDR3.

This clone turned up a few times. V is TRBV7-2 and J is TRBJ1-5, with D hard to call. Between the trimmed V and J ends, which lost 5 bases and 2 bases, there was a span of 7 bases. CDR1 is SGHTA and CDR2 is FQGNSA in the germline V gene. The CDR3 is 13 amino acids. The CDR3 DNA reads TGTGCCAGCAGCCCGTCGCGCAATCAGCCCCAGCATTTT. This codes for CASSPSRNQPQHF.

The rearrangement joins TRBV28 to TRBJ1-6, with 7 bases fitting TRBD1. The germline gives CDR1 MDHEN, CDR2 SYDVKM. V was clipped by 4 bases and J by 10 bases; unmatched bases: 10. This CDR3 has 15 residues. CDR3 DNA: TGTGCCAGCAGTTCCGGGGAGGGGGCGAAATCACCCCTCCACTTT. It yields the protein CASSSGEGAKSPLHF.

The chain carries TRBV5-4 and TRBJ1-1; tentative D call: TRBD1 (5 bases). Germline-derived CDR1 and CDR2 are SGHNT and YYREEE (reference sequence). This CDR3 has 15 amino acids. Trimming took 3 bases from V and 4 from J, leaving 16 bases between them. The CDR3 loop is CASSWPESGGTEAFF. Written as DNA, the CDR3 is TGTGCCAGCAGCTGGCCGGAGAGTGGGGGCACTGAAGCTTTCTTT.

The chain links TRBV10-3 to TRBJ1-5; no clear D gene. The CDR3 runs 15 residues. The germline V gene encodes CDR1 ENHRY and CDR2 SYGVKD. V was pared by 0 bases and J by 2 bases, with 8 bases between. The chain's CDR3 is CAISESWGGNQPQHF. CDR3 bases: TGTGCCATCAGTGAGTCCTGGGGTGGCAATCAGCCCCAGCATTTT.

V gene TRBV30 combines with J gene TRBJ2-1, with D perhaps TRBD2 (6 bases). Trimming removed 3 bases at V and 7 bases at J, with 22 bases between. This CDR3 has 16 amino acids. The V gene's germline CDR1 is GTSNPN and CDR2 SVGIG (reference sequence). In DNA form, the CDR3 reads TGTGCCTGGAGGTCTTTAGGTGGCGGGGCTTCTAATGAGCAGTTCTTC. Its translation is CAWRSLGGGASNEQFF.

CDR3 sequence: CASSYSGRNTGELFF. In nucleotides, the CDR3 is TGTGCCAGCAGTTACTCGGGCAGGAACACCGGGGAGCTGTTTTTT. The gene calls are TRBV6-5 and TRBJ2-2; D is unresolved. CDR1 is MNHEY and CDR2 is SVGAGI in the germline V gene. V was shortened by 0 bases and J by 1 base, with 6 bases between the two germline ends. The CDR3 is 15 amino acids.

The chain couples TRBV30 to TRBJ2-7; D uncertain. CDR3 length: 12 residues. CDR1 is GTSNPN, CDR2 SVGIG, per germline (reference sequence). The V end was cut by 2 bases, the J end by 1 base, with 6 bases between. The chain's CDR3 is CAWSSFSYEQYF. DNA of the CDR3: TGTGCCTGGAGTTCCTTTTCCTACGAGCAGTACTTC.

This rearrangement joins TRBV7-3 to TRBJ2-1, with unresolved D. The CDR3 is 12 residues long. Germline values: CDR1 SGHTA, CDR2 FQGTGA. Trimming took off 5 bases at V and 1 base at J, with 3 bases between the two ends. Written as DNA, the CDR3 is TGTGCCAGCAGCCAATCCTACAATGAGCAGTTCTTC. Translating gives CASSQSYNEQFF.

This chain uses TRBV7-6 with TRBJ2-3; tentatively, D is TRBD1 or TRBD2 (5 bases each). This CDR3 has 16 amino acids. Germline V gene sequence: CDR1 SGHVS, CDR2 FNYEAQ. The V and J ends lost 0 bases and 1 base respectively, with 11 bases between them. For the CDR3, the DNA is TGTGCCAGCAGCTTAGCCGGGGACCGGGGCACAGATACGCAGTATTTT. Protein sequence: CASSLAGDRGTDTQYF.

This clone counts as medium-sized. This chain joins TRBV7-3 and TRBJ1-4, with D possibly being TRBD1 (5 bases). Germline V CDR1 and CDR2: SGHTA, FQGTGA. The CDR3 is 14 residues long. The ends were cut back, 2 bases at V and 7 bases at J, with 11 bases in the middle. The CDR3 DNA reads as TGTGCCAGCAGCTTATCAGGGAGCGGTGAAAAACTGTTTTTT. It translates to CASSLSGSGEKLFF. Filled out from reference TRBV7-3 and TRBJ1-4, the complete variable domain reads GAGVSQTPSNKVTEKGKYVELRCDPISGHTALYWYRQSLGQGPEFLIYFQGTGAADDSGLPNDRFFAVRPEGSVSTLKIQRTERGDSAVYLCASSLSGSGEKLFFGSGTQLSVL.

The rearrangement joins TRBV2 to TRBJ2-3; D gene uncertain. Trimming removed 2 bases at V and 2 bases at J, with 8 bases between. The germline gives CDR1 SNHLY, CDR2 FYNNEI. The CDR3 length is 14 residues. The CDR3 region has the DNA TGTGCCAGCAGTGAACAGGAAATCACAGATACGCAGTATTTT. Its protein product is CASSEQEITDTQYF.

The rearrangement links TRBV27 to TRBJ2-7; TRBD1 matches at 8 bases. Germline CDR1 and CDR2: MNHEY and SMNVEV (reference sequence). Trimming at V came to 3 bases and at J to 1 base, leaving 5 bases not matched to a gene. The CDR3 spans 15 residues. CDR3 DNA: TGTGCCAGCAGTTTCCTGGGACAGGTGTCCTACGAGCAGTACTTC. This sequence encodes CASSFLGQVSYEQYF.

This rearrangement joins TRBV19 to TRBJ1-5; no firm D call. The V gene lost 7 bases and the J gene lost 7 bases, with 11 bases spanning the gap. Germline-derived CDR1 and CDR2 are LNHDA and SQIVND (reference sequence). The CDR3 consists of 12 residues. The CDR3 DNA reads TGTGCCAGTACCGAGGGCCTACAGCCCCAGCATTTT. This codes for CASTEGLQPQHF. Full variable domain (missing parts from reference TRBV19 and TRBJ1-5): DGGITQSPKYLFRKEGQNVTLSCEQNLNHDAMYWYRQDPGQGLRLIYYSQIVNDFQKGDIAEGYSVSREKKESFPLTVTSAQKNPTAFYLCASTEGLQPQHFGDGTRLSIL.

J is TRBJ2-7 and V is TRBV25-1; no clear D gene. The CDR3 totals 13 residues. The germline V gene encodes CDR1 MGHDK and CDR2 SYGVNS. V shed 1 base and J shed 1 base, with 5 bases lying between them. The CDR3 nucleotides read TGTGCCAGCAGTGAATTAGGGTCCTACGAGCAGTACTTC. This sequence encodes CASSELGSYEQYF.

The chain couples TRBV13 to TRBJ1-2; 8 bases are a match to TRBD1. CDR3 length equals 15 residues. Losses at the gene ends were 5 bases for V and 7 bases for J; bases not matched to a gene: 12. CDR1 and CDR2 from the germline V gene are PRHDT and FYEKMQ (reference sequence). CDR3 loop: CASSETKDRVGGYTF. The CDR3 DNA follows: TGTGCCAGCAGCGAGACGAAGGACAGGGTGGGTGGCTACACCTTC.

A remark on this clone: The identical CDR3 is also encoded by other nucleotide sequences in the sample. The chain employs TRBV13 and TRBJ2-1; D is unclear. Germline V gene lookup returns CDR1 PRHDT and CDR2 FYEKMQ (reference sequence). The CDR3 runs to 15 residues. With 2 bases removed from V and 1 base from J, the gap between germline ends came to 9 bases. The CDR3 region is CASSLQRISYNEQFF. The CDR3 DNA reads TGTGCCAGCAGCTTACAAAGAATATCCTACAATGAGCAGTTCTTC.

The sample holds a few counts of this clone. CDR3 protein: CASSLGPQGPNYGYTF. The CDR3 DNA reads as TGTGCCAGCAGCTTAGGCCCTCAGGGTCCTAACTATGGCTACACCTTC. The chain employs TRBV13 and TRBJ1-2, with a weak D call TRBD1 (5 bases). The germline CDR1 and CDR2 sequences are PRHDT and FYEKMQ (reference sequence). V gave up 0 bases and J gave up 0 bases, with 11 bases separating them. CDR3 length equals 16 residues.

The chain has TRBV2 and TRBJ2-1, with D possibly matching TRBD2 (7 bases). Per germline, CDR1 SNHLY and CDR2 FYNNEI. V was shortened by 5 bases and J by 7 bases, with 21 bases between the two germline ends. The CDR3 is 16 amino acids. The CDR3 loop is CASSPKGGPRRNEQFF. Written as DNA, the CDR3 is TGTGCCAGCAGTCCCAAGGGGGGGCCCCGACGGAATGAGCAGTTCTTC.